The 26 T cell receptor beta chains below all came from one sample that was sequenced in a study of beta chain features in type 1 diabetes. Expressed TCRB transcripts were sequenced because the entire RNA isolate underwent reverse transcription. Clones were sequenced by immunoSEQ multiplex PCR, and TCRdb holds only the in-frame ones, with some missing. The data show about 740,000 clones, 13% seen once. Findings and caveats of the study: TCRB CDR3s were moderately but significantly shorter in Type 1 diabetes patients in all four CD4+ subsets.

Their antigens remain unidentified. The specimen was naive CD4+ T cells from blood. Source of these receptors: a man between 18 and 35 years old with type 1 diabetes.

The sample holds a few counts of this clone. The genes are TRBV5-1 and TRBJ1-4; D unclear. The V end lost 1 base, the J end lost 12 bases, and 13 bases lay between the germline ends. There are 13 residues in the CDR3. Germline V CDR1 and CDR2: SGHRS, YFSETQ. The CDR3 nucleotides read TGCGCCAGCAGCTTGACCGGGCGGGAGCAACTGTTTTTT. This sequence encodes CASSLTGREQLFF.

This clone occurred a few times. The chain recombines TRBV15 with TRBJ1-5, with D possibly matching TRBD1 (6 bases). CDR3 length: 17 residues. Per germline, CDR1 LNHNV and CDR2 YYDKDF (reference sequence). Trimming pared 0 bases from V and 0 bases from J, leaving 12 bases between. The CDR3 spells CATSRDWTRGSNQPQHF. The DNA for the CDR3 is TGTGCCACCAGCAGAGATTGGACCAGGGGTAGCAATCAGCCCCAGCATTTT.

Only a few counts were recorded for this clone. The chain recombines TRBV29-1 with TRBJ2-3, with D perhaps given as TRBD1 or TRBD2 (5 bases each). The CDR3 has 13 amino acids. Germline V lookup: CDR1 SQVTM, CDR2 ANQGSEA. V gave up 8 bases and J gave up 2 bases, with 14 bases separating them. The CDR3 spells CSPSGPHTDTQYF. DNA for the CDR3: TGCAGCCCCTCGGGGCCCCACACAGATACGCAGTATTTT.

This clone has a handful of counts. The gene calls are TRBV7-7 and TRBJ2-1; D tentatively fits TRBD1 or TRBD2 (6 bases each). The CDR3 is 14 amino acids. Germline V gene lookup returns CDR1 SSHAT and CDR2 FNYEAQ (reference sequence). V was clipped by 5 bases and J by 9 bases, with 17 bases between them. CDR3 in amino acids: CASSPGAGGAEQFF. In DNA form, the CDR3 reads TGTGCCAGCAGCCCGGGCGCCGGGGGCGCTGAGCAGTTCTTC.

The V and J genes are TRBV5-1 and TRBJ2-3; 7 nucleotides line up with TRBD1. This CDR3 comprises 15 residues. The V and J ends lost 2 bases and 6 bases, in that order; junction bases with no gene match: 9. Germline V lookup: CDR1 SGHRS, CDR2 YFSETQ. The chain's CDR3 is CASSFPTGTQDTQYF. CDR3 bases: TGCGCCAGCAGCTTCCCGACAGGGACCCAGGATACGCAGTATTTT.

This clone occurred a few times. The chain has TRBV30 and TRBJ2-1; D gene ambiguous. The germline V gene encodes CDR1 GTSNPN and CDR2 SVGIG (reference sequence). V was trimmed by 0 bases and J by 3 bases, leaving 6 bases between them. There are 13 residues in the CDR3. The CDR3 reads CAWSVNGYNEQFF. CDR3 DNA: TGTGCCTGGAGTGTGAATGGCTACAATGAGCAGTTCTTC.

Of note for this clone: Other DNA sequences within the sample encode an identical CDR3. The V gene is TRBV7-3, the J gene TRBJ1-1; D is unresolved. Germline CDR1 reads SGHTA; CDR2 reads FQGTGA. This CDR3 is 13 amino acids long. V lost 2 bases, J lost 1 base, and 5 bases lay in between. As DNA, the CDR3 is TGTGCCAGCAGCTTACAGGAGAACACTGAAGCTTTCTTT. Protein: CASSLQENTEAFF.

This clone turned up a few times. The chain combines TRBV15 with TRBJ2-3; 7 bases agree with TRBD2. Trimming removed 4 bases from V and 0 bases from J; junction bases left unmatched: 10. This CDR3 region has 17 residues. Germline CDR1 LNHNV, CDR2 YYDKDF (reference sequence). CDR3 residues: CATSNEPGLMSTDTQYF. In DNA, the CDR3 is TGTGCCACCAGCAACGAACCGGGACTAATGAGCACAGATACGCAGTATTTT.

This clone was counted between two and nine times. The V gene is TRBV7-9, the J gene TRBJ2-7; TRBD2 is a possible D gene (5 bases). In germline, CDR1 is SEHNR, CDR2 FQNEAQ (reference sequence). V was cut by 4 bases and J by 2 bases, with 9 bases left in between. The length of the CDR3 is 13 residues. The CDR3 bases are TGTGCCAGCAGCTCAACGGGGACCTACGAGCAGTACTTC. It specifies CASSSTGTYEQYF.

This clone came up a few times. The chain employs TRBV9 and TRBJ2-2, with D tentatively TRBD2 (6 bases). CDR1 is SGDLS and CDR2 is YYNGEE in the germline V gene. The CDR3 consists of 16 residues. Trimming shortened V by 0 bases and J by 5 bases, and 14 bases separated the two germline ends. CDR3 nucleotide sequence: TGTGCCAGCAGCGTAGCAGGAGGGGTCGGAACCGGGGAGCTGTTTTTT. This sequence encodes CASSVAGGVGTGELFF.

This clone was observed a handful of times. The gene calls are TRBV7-3 and TRBJ2-3; D is tentatively TRBD1 or TRBD2 (5 bases each). Germline CDR1 is SGHTA and CDR2 is FQGTGA. The CDR3 extends over 14 amino acids. V lost 5 bases and J lost 4, with 13 bases in between. Written as DNA, the CDR3 is TGTGCCAGCAGCAAATGGGGACGGCCAGATACGCAGTATTTT. Protein product: CASSKWGRPDTQYF.

This clone was observed a few times. The sample carries other DNA sequences with the same CDR3. The gene calls are TRBV29-1 and TRBJ2-7; D remains unclear. Germline V gives CDR1 SQVTM, CDR2 ANQGSEA. The CDR3 has 12 amino acids. Trimming left V 4 bases short and J 0 bases short, with 7 bases between. CDR3 amino acids: CSVGRDSYEQYF. In nucleotides, the CDR3 is TGCAGCGTTGGAAGGGACTCCTACGAGCAGTACTTC.

J is TRBJ2-3 and V is TRBV11-1; 9 bases are a match to TRBD2. Germline V gene lookup returns CDR1 SGHAT and CDR2 FQDESV (reference sequence). With V trimmed by 5 bases and J by 3 bases, 9 bases remained unmatched. CDR3 length equals 16 residues. The CDR3 nucleotides are TGTGCCAGCAGCCCCCTAGCGGGACTAAATACAGATACGCAGTATTTT. As protein: CASSPLAGLNTDTQYF.

This clone has only a few counts. DNA of the CDR3: TGTGCCAGCAGGAACGGGGGGCAGCTCACCGGGGAGCTGTTTTTT. It translates to CASRNGGQLTGELFF. The chain combines TRBV6-5 with TRBJ2-2; perhaps TRBD2 as D (7 bases). Trimming cost V 6 bases and J 4 bases, with 15 bases left between them. The V gene's germline CDR1 is MNHEY and CDR2 SVGAGI. The CDR3 is 15 residues long.

There are a few counts of this clone. The chain has TRBV6-1 and TRBJ1-1, with unresolved D. The CDR3 loop spans 11 amino acids. Germline V gives CDR1 MNHNS, CDR2 SASEGT. The germline V and J ends were trimmed by 6 bases and 5 bases, with 7 bases remaining between them. The chain's CDR3 is CASRWETEAFF. The CDR3, as DNA: TGTGCCAGCAGATGGGAGACTGAAGCTTTCTTT.

This clone was found a few times. The chain has TRBV30 and TRBJ2-7; D might be TRBD1 or TRBD2, each matching 6 bases. CDR3 length equals 16 residues. The V gene lost 0 bases and the J gene lost 2 bases, with 17 bases spanning the gap. Looked up from germline, CDR1 is GTSNPN and CDR2 is SVGIG (reference sequence). This CDR3 reads CAWSVGQGGIPYEQYF. CDR3 nucleotide sequence: TGTGCCTGGAGTGTAGGCCAAGGGGGGATACCCTACGAGCAGTACTTC.

This clone was seen more than once but under ten times. The chain uses TRBV5-1 and TRBJ2-6; D not resolved. Trimming took 5 bases from V and 4 from J, leaving 10 bases between them. Germline CDR1 reads SGHRS; CDR2 reads YFSETQ. This CDR3 is built from 14 residues. The CDR3 is CASRVAQGANVLTF. Written as DNA, the CDR3 is TGCGCCAGCAGGGTTGCCCAAGGGGCCAACGTCCTGACTTTC.

The table lists this clone with a few counts. The chain links TRBV7-9 to TRBJ2-1; 10 bases are a match to TRBD2. After removal of 5 bases from V and 7 bases from J, the junction contained 5 bases not matched to a gene. The germline V gene has CDR1 SEHNR and CDR2 FQNEAQ (reference sequence). The CDR3 runs 14 residues. CDR3: CASSTRTSGNEQFF. DNA of the CDR3: TGTGCCAGCAGCACGCGGACTAGCGGAAATGAGCAGTTCTTC.

The table lists this clone with a few counts. The V call is TRBV27, the J call TRBJ2-5; tentative D call: TRBD1 (6 bases). With 6 bases removed from V and 0 bases from J, the gap between germline ends came to 14 bases. This CDR3 region has 15 residues. Germline V gene sequence: CDR1 MNHEY, CDR2 SMNVEV (reference sequence). The CDR3 sequence is CASRRLGQNQETQYF. The CDR3 nucleotides read TGTGCCAGCAGACGCTTGGGACAAAACCAAGAGACCCAGTACTTC.

A few counts support this clone. The CDR3 DNA sequence: TGTGCCTTCCACAGGGGGCAGGGTACTGAAGCTTTCTTT. Its protein is CAFHRGQGTEAFF. This chain joins TRBV30 and TRBJ1-1, with TRBD1 identical over 9 bases. The trim removed 7 bases at V and 5 bases at J, leaving 8 bases unmatched. This CDR3 has 13 residues. Germline V gives CDR1 GTSNPN, CDR2 SVGIG (reference sequence).

This rearrangement joins TRBV14 to TRBJ1-2; D call uncertain. This CDR3 region has 15 residues. V lost 0 bases, J lost 6 bases, and 14 bases lay in between. Germline lookup yields CDR1 SGHDN and CDR2 FVKESK. CDR3 in DNA: TGTGCCAGCAGCCAAGACCCCACGGGCGGACATGGCTACACCTTC. It is translated as CASSQDPTGGHGYTF.

This clone was observed a few times. The V and J genes are TRBV25-1 and TRBJ2-7; D possibly matches TRBD1 or TRBD2 (5 bases each). V was cut by 3 bases and J by 5 bases, with 14 bases left in between. The CDR3 spans 14 residues. The germline V gene encodes CDR1 MGHDK and CDR2 SYGVNS. CDR3 region: CASSDPGSGHEQYF. In DNA form, the CDR3 reads TGTGCCAGCAGTGACCCAGGATCGGGGCACGAGCAGTACTTC.

About this clone: At the DNA level, this CDR3 is encoded by other sequences in the same sample as well. This chain joins TRBV5-1 and TRBJ1-5, with D unresolved. The CDR3 length is 13 residues. Deletions cut 2 bases from V and 4 bases from J, with 7 bases between. Germline loops: CDR1 SGHRS, CDR2 YFSETQ. In DNA, the CDR3 is TGCGCCAGCAGCTTCGGGGAAAATCAGCCCCAGCATTTT. Translation: CASSFGENQPQHF.

V is TRBV10-3 and J is TRBJ2-7; D unclear. V was cut by 3 bases and J by 0 bases, with 12 bases left in between. Germline CDR1 reads ENHRY; CDR2 reads SYGVKD. CDR3 length: 15 amino acids. DNA for the CDR3: TGTGCCATCAGTGAATCAGGTGCGAGCTCCTACGAGCAGTACTTC. Translating gives CAISESGASSYEQYF.

This clone was found a few times. V is TRBV7-9 and J is TRBJ2-3, with D unresolved. The ends were cut back, 1 base at V and 2 bases at J, with 7 bases in the middle. This CDR3 has 14 amino acids. Germline-derived CDR1 and CDR2 are SEHNR and FQNEAQ (reference sequence). CDR3 coding DNA: TGTGCCAGCAGCTTAGTCAGCTACACAGATACGCAGTATTTT. It yields the protein CASSLVSYTDTQYF.

This clone occurred a few times. The V and J genes are TRBV7-2 and TRBJ1-1; D might be TRBD1 (6 bases). The CDR3 runs to 14 residues. V was trimmed by 5 bases and J by 1 base, leaving 11 bases between them. The germline V gene has CDR1 SGHTA and CDR2 FQGNSA. DNA for the CDR3: TGTGCCAGCAGCATCACAGGGTCGAACACTGAAGCTTTCTTT. Protein: CASSITGSNTEAFF.